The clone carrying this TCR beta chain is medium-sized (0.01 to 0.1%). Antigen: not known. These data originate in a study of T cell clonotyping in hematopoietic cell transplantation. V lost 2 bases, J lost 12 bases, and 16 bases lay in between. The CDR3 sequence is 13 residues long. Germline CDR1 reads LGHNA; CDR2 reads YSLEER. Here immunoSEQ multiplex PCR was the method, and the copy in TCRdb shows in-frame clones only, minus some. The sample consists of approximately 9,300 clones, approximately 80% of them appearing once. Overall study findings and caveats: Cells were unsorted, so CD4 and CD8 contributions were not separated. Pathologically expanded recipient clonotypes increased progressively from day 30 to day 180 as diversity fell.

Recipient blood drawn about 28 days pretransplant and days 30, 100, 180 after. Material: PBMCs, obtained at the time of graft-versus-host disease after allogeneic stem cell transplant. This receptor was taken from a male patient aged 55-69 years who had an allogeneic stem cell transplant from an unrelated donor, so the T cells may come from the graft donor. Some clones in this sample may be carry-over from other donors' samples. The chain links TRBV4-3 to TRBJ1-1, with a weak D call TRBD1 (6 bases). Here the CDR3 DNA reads TGCGCCAGCAGCCAACTGGGTTTTACAGGGTCTTTCTTT. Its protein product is CASSQLGFTGSFF.